This entry lists 5 T cell receptor beta chains sequenced from one sample in a study of T cell responses to AZD1222 COVID-19 vaccine. TCRdb's copy holds only in-frame clones and misses some; the assay was immunoSEQ multiplex PCR. The table lists about 200,000 clones, 85% to 95% of them singletons. Specimen: peripheral blood, collected on day 0 of AZD1222 vaccination. The receptors stem from an adult in good health.

V is TRBV7-2 and J is TRBJ1-1; weak D call: TRBD1 (6 bases). Trimming left V 6 bases short and J 1 base short, with 9 bases between. Germline values: CDR1 SGHTA, CDR2 FQGNSA. The CDR3 is made up of 13 amino acids. The CDR3 nucleotides are TGTGCCAGCAGGTCACAGGGGAACACTGAAGCTTTCTTT. Amino acid sequence: CASRSQGNTEAFF.

The chain has TRBV10-3 and TRBJ1-1; D is ambiguous. The CDR3 is 13 amino acids. Per germline, CDR1 ENHRY and CDR2 SYGVKD. Trimming stripped 7 bases from V and 1 base from J, with 10 bases between. The DNA of the CDR3 is TGTGCCATCAAGGGCAGCTCGAACACTGAAGCTTTCTTT. Translated: CAIKGSSNTEAFF.

V and J are TRBV7-6 and TRBJ2-5; the D is unclear. The CDR3 is 14 residues long. The germline V gene encodes CDR1 SGHVS and CDR2 FNYEAQ. The V end was cut by 1 base, the J end by 2 bases, with 8 bases between. The CDR3 loop is CASSLGGSQETQYF. The CDR3 coding sequence is TGTGCCAGCAGCTTAGGCGGCTCGCAAGAGACCCAGTACTTC.

The CDR3: CASSLVGNQPQHF. Written as DNA, the CDR3 is TGTGCCAGCAGCTTAGTAGGGAATCAGCCCCAGCATTTT. The chain links TRBV7-9 to TRBJ1-5; the D is unclear. V lost 1 base and J 4 bases, leaving 5 bases between the germline ends. The CDR3 totals 13 residues. CDR1 and CDR2 (germline): SEHNR, FQNEAQ (reference sequence).

The V gene is TRBV30, the J gene TRBJ2-7; D might be TRBD1 (6 bases). CDR1 GTSNPN and CDR2 SVGIG come from the germline V gene (reference sequence). CDR3 length: 14 amino acids. With 3 bases removed from V and 4 bases from J, the gap between germline ends came to 16 bases. CDR3 nucleotide sequence: TGTGCCTGGAGACGGCAGGGGTTTTCATACGAGCAGTACTTC. Encoded protein: CAWRRQGFSYEQYF.